Listed below are T cell receptor beta chains from one sample, sequenced in a study of T cells in Graves' hyperthyroidism and ophthalmopathy. Via MiXCR, TCRdb re-called the multiplex PCR reads, giving one row per CDR3 protein. The data hold around 25,000 distinct CDR3 sequences, with roughly 49% observed a single time. The sample consisted of blood. These receptors originate from a woman between 35 and 50 years old with Graves' hyperthyroidism that later progressed to Graves' ophthalmopathy. Each CDR3 is given with its conserved first and last residue. The D gene is left open where the match is weak. Not every row has a clone size; where given, it reads once, few, many or a size class.

abundance	v_gene	d_gene	j_gene	CDR3aa	CDR3nt
.	TRBV2	.	TRBJ2-7	CASRGSQYEQYF	TGTGCCAGCAGAGGGAGTCAGTACGAGCAGTACTTC
many	TRBV3-1	TRBD2	TRBJ2-2	CASSQVLAGTGELFF	TGTGCCAGCAGCCAAGTACTAGCGGGGACCGGGGAGCTGTTTTTT
.	TRBV15	.	TRBJ2-2	CATSREVKTGNTGELSW	TGTGCCACCAGCAGAGAAGTGAAAACAGGGAACACCGGGGAGCTGTCTTGG
.	TRBV5-1	.	TRBJ2-7	CARKGLCYEQYF	TGCGCCAGGAAGGGGTTATGCTACGAGCAGTACTTC
few	TRBV27	TRBD1	TRBJ1-1	CASSLSPTGETEAFF	TGTGCCAGCAGTCTATCCCCCACAGGGGAGACTGAAGCTTTCTTT
.	TRBV5-1	TRBD2	TRBJ2-7	CASRGLAGVAYEQYF	TGCGCCAGCAGAGGACTAGCGGGAGTGGCCTACGAGCAGTACTTC
many	TRBV6-5	.	TRBJ2-6	CASSYSTGSGANVLTF	TGTGCCAGCAGTTACTCGACGGGTAGTGGGGCCAACGTCCTGACTTTC
many	TRBV7-3	.	TRBJ2-3	CASSQGHSTDTQYF	TGTGCCAGCAGCCAGGGACATAGCACAGATACGCAGTATTTT
.	TRBV6-5	.	TRBJ1-1	CASRTGSSEAFF	TGTGCCAGCAGGACTGGGAGCTCTGAAGCTTTCTTT
few	TRBV24-1	.	TRBJ2-2	CAMGTNTGELFF	TGTGCCATGGGCACGAACACCGGGGAGCTGTTTTTT
.	TRBV15	TRBD2	TRBJ2-7	CATSRDSGSYEQYF	TGTGCCACCAGCAGAGATAGCGGGAGTTACGAGCAGTACTTC
.	TRBV2	.	TRBJ1-2	CASLDRINGYTF	TGTGCCAGCCTCGACAGAATAAATGGCTACACCTTC
medium-sized	TRBV7-9	TRBD2	TRBJ2-7	CATLDEWSGNYEQYF	TGTGCTACCCTCGATGAATGGAGCGGGAACTACGAGCAGTACTTC
medium-sized	TRBV29-1	TRBD2	TRBJ2-2	CSVLAGVDTGELFF	TGCAGCGTCCTAGCGGGAGTAGACACCGGGGAGCTGTTTTTT
few	TRBV19	TRBD1	TRBJ1-2	CASRTNGQDHSGYTF	TGTGCCAGTAGAACTAACGGACAGGACCACAGTGGCTACACCTTC
.	TRBV20-1	.	TRBJ1-4	CSAQVATNEKLFF	TGCAGTGCCCAGGTTGCAACTAATGAAAAACTGTTTTTT
.	TRBV12-3/TRBV12-4	.	TRBJ2-2	CASSSRQNTGELFF	TGTGCCAGCAGTTCCCGACAGAACACCGGGGAGCTGTTTTTT